Shown below are 27 T cell receptor beta chains from a single sample sequenced in a study of blood T cell repertoires in COVID-19. TCRdb keeps only in-frame clones here, not all; method: immunoSEQ multiplex PCR. The repertoire consists of over 200,000 clones, with under 85% occurring once and the leading ten covering around 2%. The specimen sequenced was PBMCs or T cells enriched from blood (not recorded which). These receptors all stem from a man in his sixties who had recovered from COVID-19.

The chain employs TRBV29-1 and TRBJ2-1, with D maybe TRBD1 (5 bases). CDR1 is SQVTM and CDR2 is ANQGSEA in the germline V gene. The V and J ends lost 6 bases and 8 bases respectively, with 14 bases between them. The CDR3 is 12 residues long. This chain's CDR3 is CSVPVTGYEQFF. CDR3 coding DNA: TGCAGCGTCCCGGTAACAGGTTATGAGCAGTTCTTC.

This chain links TRBV6-5 with TRBJ1-2; 10 nucleotides line up with TRBD1. The J segment lost 5 bases and the V segment lost 6 bases, leaving 6 bases of the junction unmatched. The germline V gene encodes CDR1 MNHEY and CDR2 SVGAGI. The CDR3 runs 14 residues. DNA for the CDR3: TGTGCCAGCAGACCACCGGGACAGGGGTATGGCTACACCTTC. This encodes CASRPPGQGYGYTF.

This clone has a single count. This chain links TRBV2 with TRBJ1-6; D might be TRBD1 (6 bases). The CDR3 contains 15 residues. Per germline, CDR1 SNHLY and CDR2 FYNNEI. Trimming shortened V by 5 bases and J by 7 bases, and 15 bases separated the two germline ends. CDR3 loop: CASSTHGGQNSPLHF. The CDR3 DNA reads as TGTGCCAGCAGTACCCACGGGGGGCAGAATTCACCCCTCCACTTT.

V usage is TRBV6-5 and J usage is TRBJ2-5; D is perhaps TRBD1 (6 bases). CDR3 length equals 14 residues. Trimming removed 6 bases at V and 5 bases at J, with 16 bases between. In germline, CDR1 is MNHEY, CDR2 SVGAGI. The CDR3 spells CASRPIAGAETQYF. CDR3 bases: TGTGCCAGCAGGCCGATTGCAGGGGCGGAGACCCAGTACTTC.

V and J are TRBV3-1 (or the pseudogene TRBV3-2) and TRBJ1-4; D unclear. CDR3 size: 16 residues. The V gene's germline CDR1 is LGHDT and CDR2 YNNKEL (reference sequence). V lost 4 bases, J lost 6 bases, and 18 bases lay in between. CDR3 residues: CASSRAGLGADEKLFF. The CDR3 DNA follows: TGTGCCAGCAGCCGGGCAGGATTAGGTGCTGATGAAAAACTGTTTTTT.

The V call is TRBV28, the J call TRBJ1-2, with TRBD1 identical over 12 bases. J lost 8 bases, V lost 6 bases, and 7 bases had no gene match. Germline V lookup: CDR1 MDHEN, CDR2 SYDVKM. This CDR3 is built from 14 residues. CDR3 nucleotides: TGTGCCAGCAGACGACCGGGACAGGGGGCCGGCTACACCTTC. Amino acids: CASRRPGQGAGYTF.

This chain joins TRBV11-1 and TRBJ1-6; TRBD1 matches at 9 bases. Trimming at V came to 5 bases and at J to 7 bases, leaving 6 bases not matched to a gene. The CDR3 is made up of 15 amino acids. CDR1 and CDR2 (germline): SGHAT, FQDESV (reference sequence). This CDR3 is CASSPRTGENSPLHF. CDR3 bases: TGTGCCAGCAGCCCAAGGACAGGGGAAAATTCACCCCTCCACTTT.

The chain recombines TRBV4-3 with TRBJ1-5; 10 bases are shared with TRBD1. The V and J ends lost 5 bases and 7 bases, in that order; junction bases with no gene match: 5. This CDR3 region has 14 residues. Germline V gives CDR1 LGHNA, CDR2 YSLEER. The CDR3 DNA follows: TGCGCCAGCAGCTACGGACAGGGGGAGCAGCCCCAGCATTTT. Translating gives CASSYGQGEQPQHF.

V and J are TRBV7-8 and TRBJ1-2; D is unclear. Germline values: CDR1 SGHVS, CDR2 FQNEAQ. V lost 7 bases to trimming and J lost 8 bases, with 17 bases between them. This CDR3 contains 13 residues. CDR3 DNA: TGTGCCAGCACCATGGAGACTGCCCGGGGCTACACCTTC. It translates to CASTMETARGYTF.

The V call is TRBV27, the J call TRBJ1-5, with D possibly being TRBD1 (6 bases). Germline V gene lookup returns CDR1 MNHEY and CDR2 SMNVEV (reference sequence). The CDR3 contains 13 residues. Trimming pared 5 bases from V and 6 bases from J, leaving 11 bases between. The CDR3 protein is CASSGRGSQPQHF. The CDR3 nucleotides read TGTGCCAGCAGTGGCAGGGGCTCTCAGCCCCAGCATTTT.

V gene TRBV28 combines with J gene TRBJ2-5; 9 bases map to TRBD1. The CDR3 sequence is 14 residues long. V gave up 5 bases and J gave up 2 bases; unmatched junction bases: 3. Germline lookup yields CDR1 MDHEN and CDR2 SYDVKM. The CDR3 loop reads CASSRTGVQETQYF. DNA for the CDR3: TGTGCCAGCAGTCGGACAGGGGTGCAAGAGACCCAGTACTTC. Variable domain in full (rest from reference TRBV28 and TRBJ2-5): DVKVTQSSRYLVKRTGEKVFLECVQDMDHENMFWYRQDPGLGLRLIYFSYDVKMKEKGDIPEGYSVSREKKERFSLILESASTNQTSMYLCASSRTGVQETQYFGPGTRLLVL.

Ten or more counts support this clone. V gene TRBV6-2 or TRBV6-3 combines with J gene TRBJ2-4; 7 positions match TRBD1. This CDR3 region has 15 residues. Germline V gene sequence: CDR1 MNHEY, CDR2 SVGEGT. V shed 5 bases and J 0 bases; nucleotides not matched to a gene: 4. The DNA for the CDR3 is TGTGCCAGCAGTGACAGGGTTTTAGCCAAAAACATTCAGTACTTC. It is translated as CASSDRVLAKNIQYF.

This clone was seen a few times. This chain joins TRBV11-2 and TRBJ1-4; 8 nucleotides match TRBD1. The CDR3 is made up of 15 amino acids. CDR1 SGHAT and CDR2 FQNNGV come from the germline V gene. V lost 6 bases, J lost 4 bases, and 7 bases stayed unmatched. CDR3 in amino acids: CASSDRGGINEKLFF. The CDR3 DNA reads as TGTGCCAGCAGTGACAGGGGCGGAATTAATGAAAAACTGTTTTTT.

This clone has more than one count but fewer than ten. The genes are TRBV19 and TRBJ1-3, with 9 bases fitting TRBD1. CDR1 and CDR2 (germline): LNHDA, SQIVND (reference sequence). V shed 9 bases and J 3 bases; nucleotides not matched to a gene: 6. This CDR3 spans 14 amino acids. CDR3 coding DNA: TGTGCCAGCATGTCGGGACAGGGTGGAAACACCATATATTTT. Its translation is CASMSGQGGNTIYF.

The chain carries TRBV6-5 and TRBJ1-2; D call uncertain. Trimming shortened V by 7 bases and J by 8 bases, and 17 bases separated the two germline ends. The CDR3 extends over 13 amino acids. Germline V gene data show CDR1 as MNHEY and CDR2 as SVGAGI. The CDR3 coding sequence is TGTGCCAGCACCCAAAAGTGGACTTTGGGCTACACCTTC. Encoded protein: CASTQKWTLGYTF.

Worth noting for this clone: A junction boundary mismatches the germline segment, possibly from a read error. CDR3 nucleotides: TGTGCTAGCAGCGTCACTAGTACCCCCACAGATACGCAGTATTTT. Protein sequence: CASSVTSTPTDTQYF. The rearrangement uses TRBV7-7 and TRBJ2-3; D may be TRBD2 (5 bases). Germline assignment: CDR1 SSHAT and CDR2 FNYEAQ (reference sequence). The CDR3 runs 15 residues.

The rearrangement links TRBV18 to TRBJ1-2; D is undetermined. This CDR3 contains 13 residues. Germline V gives CDR1 KGHSH, CDR2 LQKENI. Trimming pared 2 bases from V and 2 bases from J, leaving 6 bases between. The DNA of the CDR3 is TGTGCCAGCTCACCAGCGGAAAACTATGGCTACACCTTC. Translating gives CASSPAENYGYTF.

This clone occurred once. The chain employs TRBV2 and TRBJ2-5; no definite D call. The CDR3 contains 19 residues. In germline, CDR1 is SNHLY, CDR2 FYNNEI. The V and J ends lost 5 bases and 3 bases respectively, with 28 bases between them. CDR3 protein: CASSLPRERLNIRKETQYF. The DNA for the CDR3 is TGTGCCAGCAGTCTTCCTCGAGAGAGGTTGAACATCCGAAAAGAGACCCAGTACTTC.

The chain recombines TRBV19 with TRBJ2-7; perhaps TRBD1 as D (5 bases). Germline V lookup: CDR1 LNHDA, CDR2 SQIVND (reference sequence). Trimming removed 6 bases from V and 0 bases from J, with 15 bases in between. The length of the CDR3 is 15 residues. CDR3 coding DNA: TGTGCCAGTAGAGACCTCGGTCAGGGCTCCTACGAGCAGTACTTC. It translates to CASRDLGQGSYEQYF.

The V gene is TRBV2, the J gene TRBJ2-7; a possible D gene is TRBD2 (6 bases). Per the germline V gene, CDR1 is SNHLY and CDR2 is FYNNEI. V dropped 6 bases and J dropped 3 bases, with 18 bases sitting between them. This CDR3 spans 15 amino acids. For the CDR3, the DNA is TGTGCCAGCAGGAATTCGGGACGGGGACTCTACGAGCAGTACTTC. Its protein is CASRNSGRGLYEQYF.

The chain carries TRBV4-1 and TRBJ2-3, with D possibly matching TRBD2 (5 bases). CDR3 length: 15 residues. Trimming pared 0 bases from V and 3 bases from J, leaving 10 bases between. CDR1 and CDR2 from the germline V gene are MGHRA and YSYEKL. Here the CDR3 reads CASSQDGVGTDTQYF. The DNA for the CDR3 is TGCGCCAGCAGCCAAGACGGGGTCGGGACAGATACGCAGTATTTT.

This chain uses TRBV19 with TRBJ1-1; perhaps TRBD1 as D (6 bases). V lost 8 bases and J lost 6, with 22 bases in between. The CDR3 spans 15 residues. Germline CDR1 and CDR2: LNHDA and SQIVND (reference sequence). The CDR3 region has the DNA TGTGCCAGTTCTAAATCCACAGGGTTATTATCTGAAGCTTTCTTT. Amino acid sequence: CASSKSTGLLSEAFF. Combining the CDR3 with reference TRBV19 and TRBJ1-1 gives the whole variable domain DGGITQSPKYLFRKEGQNVTLSCEQNLNHDAMYWYRQDPGQGLRLIYYSQIVNDFQKGDIAEGYSVSREKKESFPLTVTSAQKNPTAFYLCASSKSTGLLSEAFFGQGTRLTVV.

The chain joins TRBV9 to TRBJ1-4; 9 bases line up with TRBD1. Germline V gives CDR1 SGDLS, CDR2 YYNGEE. The CDR3 has 16 residues. Trimming took 0 bases from V and 5 from J; bases not matched to a gene: 5. The CDR3 DNA follows: TGTGCCAGCAGCGTAGCTTCGGGACAGGGAAATGAAAAACTGTTTTTT. This gives the protein CASSVASGQGNEKLFF.

The genes are TRBV12-3 or TRBV12-4 and TRBJ1-1; TRBD1 is a possible D gene (5 bases). The CDR3 is 13 amino acids. V lost 6 bases and J 2 bases, leaving 10 bases between the germline ends. In nucleotides, the CDR3 is TGTGCCAGCAGGATGACAGAAAACACTGAAGCTTTCTTT. Its protein product is CASRMTENTEAFF.

This clone appeared once. V usage is TRBV5-6 and J usage is TRBJ2-5, with D uncertain. Germline V lookup: CDR1 SGHDT, CDR2 YYEEEE. Trimming took off 2 bases at V and 3 bases at J, with 8 bases between the two ends. The CDR3 is 13 residues long. CDR3 nucleotide sequence: TGTGCCAGCAGCTTAAGGAGTGAAGAGACCCAGTACTTC. Translated, it gives CASSLRSEETQYF. The entire variable domain, with the rest obtained from reference TRBV5-6 and TRBJ2-5, is as follows: DAGVTQSPTHLIKTRGQQVTLRCSPKSGHDTVSWYQQALGQGPQFIFQYYEEEERQRGNFPDRFSGHQFPNYSSELNVNALLLGDSALYLCASSLRSEETQYFGPGTRLLVL.

The chain carries TRBV11-3 and TRBJ2-5, with no clear D. The CDR3 has 12 residues. V shed 4 bases and J shed 1 base, with 4 bases lying between them. The germline V gene has CDR1 SGHNT and CDR2 YENEEA. CDR3 coding DNA: TGTGCCAGCAGCTACGGCCAAGAGACCCAGTACTTC. It yields the protein CASSYGQETQYF.

The CDR3 here is CASRIDRGGYGYTF. The CDR3 DNA reads as TGCGCCAGCAGAATTGACCGGGGAGGATATGGCTACACCTTC. The rearrangement uses TRBV23-1 and TRBJ1-2; D call uncertain. TRBV23-1 is an open reading frame whose function is uncertain. The CDR3 sequence is 14 residues long. Trimming removed 6 bases at V and 5 bases at J, with 16 bases between.